The T cell receptor beta chain under discussion was sequenced for a study of T cell repertoires in cytomegalovirus infection. V shed 1 base and J shed 5 bases, with 13 bases lying between them. Germline assignment: CDR1 LNHNV and CDR2 YYDKDF (reference sequence). This CDR3 has 15 residues. In TCRdb, the reads were re-called with MiXCR into one record per CDR3 protein. The sample contains about 740,000 distinct CDR3 sequences, approximately 40% of which appear only once. The specimen was PBMCs. This rearrangement joins TRBV15 to TRBJ2-3; no definite D call. This TCR came from a human donor in good health (CMV status not recorded). Some clones in this sample may be carry-over from other donors' samples. CDR3 nucleotides: TGTGCCACCAGCAGAGTCGGCTTCTCGGGAGATACGCAGTATTTT. It translates to CATSRVGFSGDTQYF.